This TCR beta chain appears in the sequencing data of a study of beta chain features in type 1 diabetes. Findings and caveats of the study: TCRB CDR3s were moderately but significantly shorter in Type 1 diabetes patients in all four CD4+ subsets.

The whole isolated RNA underwent reverse transcription, so sequencing captured expressed TCRB transcripts. Assay: immunoSEQ multiplex PCR; the TCRdb copy retains only in-frame clones and omits some. This sample has tens of thousands of clones; roughly 70% occur once, and the top ten carry around 2.1%. The sample holds a few counts of this clone. Its antigen is undetermined. Trimming took off 1 base at V and 1 base at J, with 6 bases between the two ends. Germline V lookup: CDR1 KGHSH, CDR2 LQKENI. The CDR3 extends over 14 amino acids. This clonotype was sampled from a woman aged 18 to 35 with type 1 diabetes. Sequencing was performed on Tregs from blood. The chain couples TRBV18 to TRBJ2-3, with D unclear. Written as DNA, the CDR3 is TGTGCCAGCTCACCACAATCCGGCACAGATACGCAGTATTTT. It yields the protein CASSPQSGTDTQYF.